These 25 T cell receptor beta chains share one sample of origin, sequenced in a study of cytomegalovirus exposure and HLA in healthy donors. It was with 60 Vbeta and 13 Jbeta primers that the PCR ran. Repertoires were generated with immunoSEQ multiplex PCR, while TCRdb's copy carries only in-frame clones and drops some. The table has about 130,000 clones, about 80% seen once. Sequencing was performed on PBMCs. The origin of the receptors is a man younger than 40 in good health and CMV-seronegative.

This sequence joins TRBV29-1 and TRBJ2-1; weak D call: TRBD1 (5 bases). CDR1 and CDR2 (germline): SQVTM, ANQGSEA. V gave up 6 bases and J gave up 8 bases, with 14 bases separating them. The CDR3 is made up of 12 amino acids. CDR3 protein: CSVPALRDEQFF. The CDR3 DNA follows: TGCAGCGTCCCGGCCCTCAGGGATGAGCAGTTCTTC.

This sequence joins TRBV10-3 and TRBJ1-1; D not resolved. V was pared by 1 base and J by 4 bases, with 13 bases between. CDR1 and CDR2 (germline): ENHRY, SYGVKD. The CDR3 spans 15 residues. The CDR3 DNA reads TGTGCCATCAGTGAGTTGCCGGCCGGGGTCACTGAAGCTTTCTTT. Protein sequence: CAISELPAGVTEAFF.

This chain connects TRBV5-1 to TRBJ2-4; perhaps TRBD1 as D (6 bases). Germline-derived CDR1 and CDR2 are SGHRS and YFSETQ. V was pared by 4 bases and J by 16 bases, with 21 bases between. CDR3 size: 13 residues. The chain's CDR3 is CASSPEGTQDVYF. Here the CDR3 DNA reads TGCGCCAGCAGCCCCGAAGGGACACAAGACGTTTACTTC.

The rearrangement links TRBV6-1 to TRBJ2-5, with TRBD2 identical over 7 bases. The germline V gene encodes CDR1 MNHNS and CDR2 SASEGT. The CDR3 length is 16 residues. J was trimmed by 4 bases and V by 2 bases; bases with no gene match: 10. The CDR3 nucleotides are TGTGCCAGCAGTGAATCTATTGGGTGGGAGGGAGAGACCCAGTACTTC. As protein: CASSESIGWEGETQYF.

The V and J genes are TRBV9 and TRBJ2-2, with a tentative D call TRBD1 (8 bases). The CDR3 has 16 amino acids. Germline V gives CDR1 SGDLS, CDR2 YYNGEE. Trimming took off 0 bases at V and 4 bases at J, with 13 bases between the two ends. CDR3 in amino acids: CASSVAQGGGTGELFF. DNA of the CDR3: TGTGCCAGCAGCGTAGCACAGGGGGGGGGCACCGGGGAGCTGTTTTTT.

This clone was seen just once. The J gene is TRBJ1-3, the V gene TRBV7-9; the D is unclear. CDR3 length equals 16 residues. CDR1 is SEHNR, CDR2 FQNEAQ, per germline (reference sequence). V shed 1 base and J shed 0 bases, with 10 bases lying between them. As DNA, the CDR3 is TGTGCCAGCAGCTTAGTCCCGGGGAGCTCTGGAAACACCATATATTTT. Encoded protein: CASSLVPGSSGNTIYF.

This clone came up once. The chain couples TRBV4-1 to TRBJ2-3; D is unclear. Between the trimmed V and J ends, which lost 8 bases and 4 bases, there was a span of 7 bases. In germline, CDR1 is MGHRA, CDR2 YSYEKL. The CDR3 runs 11 residues. In DNA, the CDR3 is TGCGCCAGCTCCTACGCAGATACGCAGTATTTT. Encoded protein: CASSYADTQYF.

This chain joins TRBV2 and TRBJ2-3; 7 bases align to TRBD2. This CDR3 has 12 residues. J was trimmed by 5 bases and V by 8 bases; bases with no gene match: 4. In germline, CDR1 is SNHLY, CDR2 FYNNEI. The CDR3 DNA reads as TGTGCCAGCGCGGGAGTAGGAGATACGCAGTATTTT. It is translated as CASAGVGDTQYF.

The V and J genes are TRBV7-2 and TRBJ1-1; TRBD1 is a possible D gene (6 bases). There are 16 residues in the CDR3. Trimming removed 3 bases at V and 1 base at J, with 15 bases between. Germline loops: CDR1 SGHTA, CDR2 FQGNSA. The CDR3: CASSLYGTLKNTEAFF. CDR3 DNA sequence: TGTGCCAGCAGCTTGTACGGGACATTAAAGAACACTGAAGCTTTCTTT.

This clone was counted once. This chain uses TRBV19 with TRBJ1-1; D unclear. The ends were cut back, 3 bases at V and 3 bases at J, with 8 bases in the middle. Germline V gene sequence: CDR1 LNHDA, CDR2 SQIVND (reference sequence). The CDR3 sequence is 13 residues long. Written as DNA, the CDR3 is TGTGCCAGTAGTATTTGGAGGGACACTGAAGCTTTCTTT. Its translation is CASSIWRDTEAFF.

The chain links TRBV11-2 to TRBJ2-5; TRBD1 matches at 7 bases. The last part of the DNA fits TRBJ2-7 better; the J call may be wrong. The CDR3 is made up of 15 amino acids. CDR1 SGHAT and CDR2 FQNNGV come from the germline V gene. For the CDR3, the DNA is TGTGCCAGCAGCCCCGGACAGGCGATTACCTACGAGCAGTACTTC. Translation gives CASSPGQAITYEQYF.

The chain has TRBV4-1 and TRBJ2-5; 8 bases are a match to TRBD2. The DNA end is more similar to TRBJ2-7, so the J call may be wrong. Per germline, CDR1 MGHRA and CDR2 YSYEKL. The CDR3 covers 14 residues. DNA for the CDR3: TGCGCCAGCAGCCATAGCGGGAACTCCTACGAGCAGTACTTC. Amino acids: CASSHSGNSYEQYF.

The chain recombines TRBV14 with TRBJ2-1, with TRBD2 as a possible D gene (5 bases). V lost 4 bases and J 3 bases, leaving 10 bases between the germline ends. Per the germline V gene, CDR1 is SGHDN and CDR2 is FVKESK. The CDR3 is 14 amino acids. As DNA, the CDR3 is TGTGCCAGCAGCCTGAGCGGAAACTACAATGAGCAGTTCTTC. This encodes CASSLSGNYNEQFF.

This clone was found once. The rearrangement links TRBV28 to TRBJ1-2; D might be TRBD1 (6 bases). V lost 7 bases and J 1 base, leaving 13 bases between the germline ends. The CDR3 is made up of 14 amino acids. Looked up from germline, CDR1 is MDHEN and CDR2 is SYDVKM. The CDR3 here is CASIVDRSNYGYTF. As DNA, the CDR3 is TGTGCCAGCATTGTTGACAGGAGTAACTATGGCTACACCTTC.

CDR3 residues: CASSERGGGAEAFF. As DNA, the CDR3 is TGCGCCAGCAGCGAAAGGGGAGGAGGGGCTGAAGCTTTCTTT. The rearrangement joins TRBV4-1 to TRBJ1-1; D is perhaps TRBD1 (5 bases). Between the trimmed V and J ends, which lost 5 bases and 6 bases, there was a span of 16 bases. This CDR3 is built from 14 residues. Germline loops: CDR1 MGHRA, CDR2 YSYEKL.

The count of this clone is one. V and J are TRBV5-4 and TRBJ1-1; D gene ambiguous. CDR3 length equals 10 residues. CDR1 and CDR2 (germline): SGHNT, YYREEE (reference sequence). V dropped 7 bases and J dropped 7 bases, with 8 bases sitting between them. The CDR3 sequence is CASSSCEAFF. The CDR3, as DNA: TGTGCCAGCTCCTCCTGTGAAGCTTTCTTT.

This clone was recorded only once. V gene TRBV28 combines with J gene TRBJ1-1; the D is unclear. Trimming pared 1 base from V and 11 bases from J, leaving 14 bases between. This CDR3 has 13 amino acids. CDR1 MDHEN and CDR2 SYDVKM come from the germline V gene. CDR3 region: CASSLFIAEWAFF. The CDR3 coding sequence is TGTGCCAGCAGTTTATTTATTGCTGAGTGGGCTTTCTTT.

The chain carries TRBV28 and TRBJ1-4; D gene uncertain. The germline CDR1 and CDR2 sequences are MDHEN and SYDVKM. V was clipped by 6 bases and J by 6 bases, with 11 bases between them. This CDR3 has 13 residues. CDR3 residues: CASRVSGDEKLFF. The CDR3 coding sequence is TGTGCCAGCAGGGTTTCGGGTGATGAAAAACTGTTTTTT.

This rearrangement joins TRBV5-1 to TRBJ2-1; 8 bases align to TRBD2. The germline CDR1 and CDR2 sequences are SGHRS and YFSETQ. V lost 0 bases, J lost 0 bases, and 14 bases stayed unmatched. There are 20 residues in the CDR3. CDR3 sequence: CASSLAIDSGNYGSYNEQFF. The CDR3 nucleotides are TGCGCCAGCAGCTTGGCCATCGATAGCGGGAACTACGGCTCCTACAATGAGCAGTTCTTC. The entire variable domain, with the rest obtained from reference TRBV5-1 and TRBJ2-1, is as follows: KAGVTQTPRYLIKTRGQQVTLSCSPISGHRSVSWYQQTPGQGLQFLFEYFSETQRNKGNFPGRFSGRQFSNSRSEMNVSTLELGDSALYLCASSLAIDSGNYGSYNEQFFGPGTRLTVL.

V is TRBV10-3 and J is TRBJ1-1; TRBD1 is a possible D gene (6 bases). Germline V gene data show CDR1 as ENHRY and CDR2 as SYGVKD. The ends were cut back, 6 bases at V and 0 bases at J, with 20 bases in the middle. The CDR3 length is 17 residues. The CDR3 here is CAIRAQGPTLLNTEAFF. The CDR3 coding sequence is TGTGCCATCAGAGCCCAGGGGCCCACCTTACTGAACACTGAAGCTTTCTTT.

The rearrangement uses TRBV7-9 and TRBJ1-2, with unresolved D. Per germline, CDR1 SEHNR and CDR2 FQNEAQ (reference sequence). The CDR3 consists of 16 residues. The V gene lost 1 base and the J gene lost 4 bases, with 16 bases spanning the gap. The DNA for the CDR3 is TGTGCCAGCAGCTTAGGAGGATCCAACGAGGCCTATGGCTACACCTTC. This sequence encodes CASSLGGSNEAYGYTF.

V is TRBV11-2 and J is TRBJ1-1; D unresolved. The germline CDR1 and CDR2 sequences are SGHAT and FQNNGV. V lost 4 bases, J lost 7 bases, and 19 bases lay in between. The CDR3 totals 15 residues. DNA of the CDR3: TGTGCCAGCAGCTCTTGGGCCGGGGTACAAAGTGAAGCTTTCTTT. Translated, it gives CASSSWAGVQSEAFF. The full variable domain, its missing parts supplied by reference TRBV11-2 and TRBJ1-1, is EAGVAQSPRYKIIEKRQSVAFWCNPISGHATLYWYQQILGQGPKLLIQFQNNGVVDDSQLPKDRFSAERLKGVDSTLKIQPAKLEDSAVYLCASSSWAGVQSEAFFGQGTRLTVV.

The chain has TRBV5-6 and TRBJ2-3; 7 bases line up with TRBD2. The CDR3 totals 17 residues. Germline values: CDR1 SGHDT, CDR2 YYEEEE. V trimming: 1 base; J trimming: 7 bases; junction bases outside the gene matches: 15. The CDR3 loop is CASSLIFAGEIKNTQYF. In DNA form, the CDR3 reads TGTGCCAGCAGCTTGATATTTGCGGGAGAGATTAAGAATACGCAGTATTTT.

The rearrangement joins TRBV27 to TRBJ1-4; 8 bases are shared with TRBD1. V trimming: 6 bases; J trimming: 8 bases; junction bases outside the gene matches: 11. Germline values: CDR1 MNHEY, CDR2 SMNVEV (reference sequence). CDR3 length: 15 amino acids. DNA of the CDR3: TGTGCCAGCAGCCCGGGACAGGCGATTGACGAAAAACTGTTTTTT. Protein sequence: CASSPGQAIDEKLFF.

The CDR3 spells CASSLGTKSSYEQYF. Here the CDR3 DNA reads TGTGCCAGCAGCTTAGGGACTAAAAGCTCCTACGAGCAGTACTTC. This chain links TRBV7-2 with TRBJ2-7, with D perhaps TRBD2 (6 bases). The CDR3 runs 15 residues. Germline V gene lookup returns CDR1 SGHTA and CDR2 FQGNSA. Trimming shortened V by 1 base and J by 0 bases, and 10 bases separated the two germline ends.